The 18 T cell receptor beta chains given below trace back to one sample, sequenced in a study of immune cell composition in non-small cell lung cancer. Method: immunoSEQ multiplex PCR; TCRdb's copy keeps in-frame clones and lacks some. The sample includes some 8,500 clones, roughly 80% of them seen just once. The sequenced sample consisted of lung tumor tissue. The source of these receptors is a human donor with non-small cell lung cancer.

This chain uses TRBV5-1 with TRBJ2-1, with 10 nucleotides matching TRBD2. Germline-derived CDR1 and CDR2 are SGHRS and YFSETQ. The CDR3 is 13 residues long. V was pared by 4 bases and J by 6 bases, with 1 base of the junction left unmatched. DNA of the CDR3: TGCGCCAGCAGCCCTAGCGGGAGCAATGAGCAGTTCTTC. It is translated as CASSPSGSNEQFF.

The chain combines TRBV29-1 with TRBJ2-3, with TRBD2 identical over 9 bases. Germline V gene lookup returns CDR1 SQVTM and CDR2 ANQGSEA. The CDR3 runs 15 residues. Trimming took 3 bases from V and 4 from J; bases not matched to a gene: 8. Here the CDR3 DNA reads TGCAGCGTTGAGGGGCGGGGGGGCCGGTCAGATACGCAGTATTTT. Encoded protein: CSVEGRGGRSDTQYF.

The chain joins TRBV6-5 to TRBJ1-2; 9 bases are shared with TRBD1. J was trimmed by 4 bases and V by 6 bases; bases with no gene match: 9. The CDR3 sequence is 15 residues long. Germline lookup yields CDR1 MNHEY and CDR2 SVGAGI. The DNA for the CDR3 is TGTGCCAGCAGGCCGGGACAGGGTAGGAGCTATGGCTACACCTTC. This translates into CASRPGQGRSYGYTF.

This clone was detected only a few times. The rearrangement links TRBV28 to TRBJ1-6; 7 bases match TRBD1. The CDR3 sequence is 14 residues long. Trimming took 7 bases from V and 8 from J; bases not matched to a gene: 8. The germline CDR1 and CDR2 sequences are MDHEN and SYDVKM. CDR3 sequence (DNA): TGTGCCAGCAATTCCGCAGGGGGTCATTCACCCCTCCACTTT. It specifies CASNSAGGHSPLHF. Variable domain in full (rest from reference TRBV28 and TRBJ1-6): DVKVTQSSRYLVKRTGEKVFLECVQDMDHENMFWYRQDPGLGLRLIYFSYDVKMKEKGDIPEGYSVSREKKERFSLILESASTNQTSMYLCASNSAGGHSPLHFGNGTRLTVT.

The chain couples TRBV6-6 to TRBJ2-5; 12 bases agree with TRBD2. The V gene's germline CDR1 is MNHNY and CDR2 SVGAGI (reference sequence). The trim removed 6 bases at V and 6 bases at J, leaving 8 bases unmatched. The CDR3 has 15 residues. The DNA of the CDR3 is TGTGCCAGCAGCCCGACTAGCGGGAGTGTCAAGACCCAGTACTTC. As protein: CASSPTSGSVKTQYF.

The J gene is TRBJ2-2, the V gene TRBV19; 7 bases agree with TRBD2. Germline V gene sequence: CDR1 LNHDA, CDR2 SQIVND (reference sequence). CDR3 size: 13 residues. The trim removed 4 bases at V and 6 bases at J, leaving 2 bases unmatched. The CDR3 is CASSSGSSGELFF. The CDR3 coding sequence is TGTGCCAGTAGTAGCGGGAGCTCCGGGGAGCTGTTTTTT.

The gene calls are TRBV9 and TRBJ2-2; 10 bases line up with TRBD1. Trimming took 3 bases from V and 6 from J; bases not matched to a gene: 17. The CDR3 runs to 19 residues. Looked up from germline, CDR1 is SGDLS and CDR2 is YYNGEE. The CDR3 is CASSAYRDRGLVEAGELFF. The CDR3 DNA reads TGTGCCAGCAGCGCTTACCGCGACAGGGGGCTTGTAGAGGCCGGGGAGCTGTTTTTT.

V and J are TRBV25-1 and TRBJ2-7, with a tentative D call TRBD1 (7 bases). The germline V and J ends were trimmed by 8 bases and 2 bases, with 16 bases remaining between them. Germline V gene lookup returns CDR1 MGHDK and CDR2 SYGVNS. The CDR3 spans 14 residues. This CDR3 is CASAQGGGAYEQYF. DNA of the CDR3: TGTGCCAGCGCCCAGGGGGGCGGCGCCTACGAGCAGTACTTC.

The rearrangement links TRBV27 to TRBJ2-1, with D unclear. Germline CDR1 MNHEY, CDR2 SMNVEV (reference sequence). The CDR3 has 13 amino acids. V was trimmed by 6 bases and J by 4 bases, leaving 10 bases between them. The CDR3 coding sequence is TGTGCCAGCAGATCCCTTCGGTACAATGAGCAGTTCTTC. Protein: CASRSLRYNEQFF.

This clone was seen only once. The chain couples TRBV13 to TRBJ2-7, with 7 nucleotides matching TRBD2. Looked up from germline, CDR1 is PRHDT and CDR2 is FYEKMQ (reference sequence). V lost 8 bases, J lost 7 bases, and 17 bases stayed unmatched. The CDR3 runs 15 residues. The CDR3 DNA sequence: TGTGCCAGCGGTCAGAGTAGGGAGGGCTCGATTGAGCAGTACTTC. It is translated as CASGQSREGSIEQYF.

The V gene is TRBV9, the J gene TRBJ2-3, with 10 bases that match TRBD2. This CDR3 has 15 residues. Germline V gene data show CDR1 as SGDLS and CDR2 as YYNGEE. The J segment lost 8 bases and the V segment lost 0 bases, leaving 6 bases of the junction unmatched. Here the CDR3 reads CASSVGSGGAGTQYF. For the CDR3, the DNA is TGTGCCAGCAGCGTAGGGAGCGGGGGGGCCGGTACGCAGTATTTT.

The chain combines TRBV5-4 with TRBJ2-1; the D is unclear. The germline V gene has CDR1 SGHNT and CDR2 YYREEE (reference sequence). V was clipped by 0 bases and J by 3 bases, with 7 bases between them. This CDR3 is 14 amino acids long. The CDR3 DNA follows: TGTGCCAGCAGCTTGGGTCGGGTCTACAATGAGCAGTTCTTC. Residues: CASSLGRVYNEQFF.

The chain recombines TRBV6-1 with TRBJ1-4, with D maybe TRBD1 (6 bases). The ends were cut back, 0 bases at V and 10 bases at J, with 21 bases in the middle. The CDR3 is 17 residues long. The germline V gene has CDR1 MNHNS and CDR2 SASEGT. The CDR3 loop is CASSEAPPTGHAGKLFF. DNA of the CDR3: TGTGCCAGCAGTGAAGCGCCCCCTACAGGGCATGCTGGAAAACTGTTTTTT.

The rearrangement joins TRBV2 to TRBJ2-5; 11 positions agree with TRBD2. There are 12 residues in the CDR3. V shed 9 bases and J 4 bases; nucleotides not matched to a gene: 1. CDR1 is SNHLY and CDR2 is FYNNEI in the germline V gene. CDR3 loop: CASLAGGETQYF. The CDR3 bases are TGTGCCAGTCTAGCGGGGGGAGAGACCCAGTACTTC.

The J gene is TRBJ1-5, the V gene TRBV28, with D possibly being TRBD1 (6 bases). This CDR3 is built from 15 residues. The germline V gene encodes CDR1 MDHEN and CDR2 SYDVKM. V was cut by 5 bases and J by 4 bases, with 15 bases left in between. The CDR3 region has the DNA TGTGCCAGCAGTCCCAGGCAGGGGTATAATCAGCCCCAGCATTTT. Its protein is CASSPRQGYNQPQHF.

CDR3 bases: TGTGCCAGCAGCCGCGGGACAGCTTCTTCTGGAAACACCATATATTTT. As protein: CASSRGTASSGNTIYF. The genes are TRBV5-8 and TRBJ1-3; 7 bases are shared with TRBD1. Looked up from germline, CDR1 is SGHTS and CDR2 is YDEGEE. The CDR3 is 16 amino acids. With V trimmed by 4 bases and J by 1 base, 8 bases remained unmatched.

V gene TRBV7-3 combines with J gene TRBJ2-7; 11 positions match TRBD1. J was trimmed by 4 bases and V by 5 bases; bases with no gene match: 4. Germline V gives CDR1 SGHTA, CDR2 FQGTGA. This CDR3 contains 14 residues. CDR3 protein: CASSPGTGGYEQYF. Written as DNA, the CDR3 is TGTGCCAGCAGCCCCGGGACAGGGGGATACGAGCAGTACTTC.

The gene calls are TRBV6-1 and TRBJ2-7; no clear D. V was clipped by 5 bases and J by 3 bases, with 17 bases between them. In germline, CDR1 is MNHNS, CDR2 SASEGT. CDR3 length: 15 residues. The CDR3 DNA reads as TGTGCCAGCAGTAGTGACGGTTATGGGAACTACGAGCAGTACTTC. Translated: CASSSDGYGNYEQYF.